Presented here are 17 T cell receptor beta chains from one specimen sequenced in a study of Graves' ophthalmopathy and Graves' hyperthyroidism (dated by TCRdb to the late 2010s). The run used an Illumina HiSeq 2000. For repertoire sequencing, the TCR beta CDR3 regions were amplified from RNA transcripts. HTBI primers and the Qiagen OneStep RT-PCR kit were used in a first-round RT-PCR, which was followed by a second-round multiplex PCR, size selection and purification. TCRdb reanalyzed the raw reads on its own, using fastp at Q25 for trimming and MiXCR for clone calling, and kept in-frame beta chains. Every CDR3 protein is listed once, alongside the most common genes and DNA of its rows. The sample records fewer than 650,000 distinct CDR3 sequences, approximately 22% of which are singletons. Clones ranked in the top ten supply approximately 6.9% of the sample. Input material: peripheral blood. The origin of the receptors is a woman younger than 35 with stable Graves' hyperthyroidism. Some clones in this sample may be carry-over from other donors' samples. Donor details come from another sample of the same person, matched by shared clones.

The chain uses TRBV19 and TRBJ1-2; D is possibly TRBD1 (5 bases). Deletions cut 9 bases from V and 8 bases from J, with 16 bases between. Germline V gene data show CDR1 as LNHDA and CDR2 as SQIVND (reference sequence). The CDR3 is made up of 12 amino acids. This chain's CDR3 is CASQGEGRGYTF. In DNA, the CDR3 is TGTGCCAGCCAGGGTGAGGGTCGGGGCTACACCTTC.

This clonotype was recorded at least ten times. This chain connects TRBV5-1 to TRBJ1-1; D is ambiguous. V was pared by 0 bases and J by 1 base, with 7 bases between. The CDR3 extends over 14 amino acids. Germline CDR1 and CDR2: SGHRS and YFSETQ. The DNA of the CDR3 is TGCGCCAGCAGCTTGGACACCAAGAACACTGAAGCTTTCTTT. As protein: CASSLDTKNTEAFF.

This chain connects TRBV3-1 to TRBJ2-7; tentatively, D is TRBD1 (5 bases). Germline-derived CDR1 and CDR2 are LGHDT and YNNKEL (reference sequence). The V end was cut by 4 bases, the J end by 6 bases, with 13 bases between. CDR3 length: 13 residues. CDR3 amino acids: CASSPSQGREQYF. In DNA, the CDR3 is TGTGCCAGCAGCCCGAGTCAGGGTCGCGAGCAGTACTTC.

This clonotype has ten or more counts. The chain couples TRBV10-3 to TRBJ2-7; TRBD1 matches at 10 bases. J was trimmed by 3 bases and V by 10 bases; bases with no gene match: 3. Germline CDR1 is ENHRY and CDR2 is SYGVKD. CDR3 length: 12 amino acids. DNA of the CDR3: TGTGCCACCGGGACAGGGGTCTACGAGCAGTACTTC. It yields the protein CATGTGVYEQYF.

The chain employs TRBV12-3 or TRBV12-4 and TRBJ2-7, with TRBD1 as a possible D gene (5 bases). V was cut by 2 bases and J by 2 bases, with 13 bases left in between. CDR3 length: 15 amino acids. The CDR3 DNA follows: TGTGCCAGCAGTTTACGAACAGGTTTCACCTACGAGCAGTACTTC. Encoded protein: CASSLRTGFTYEQYF.

With respect to this clonotype: No conserved phenylalanine or tryptophan is present at the end of the CDR3, so a read error is the likely explanation. CDR3 in amino acids: CASSPMGVETQYY. The CDR3 DNA is TGTGCCAGCAGCCCCATGGGGGTTGAGACCCAGTACTAC. The chain joins TRBV7-9 to TRBJ2-5; either TRBD1 or TRBD2 may supply D (5 bases each). The CDR3 covers 13 residues. The V end was cut by 5 bases, the J end by 5 bases, with 12 bases between. CDR1 SEHNR and CDR2 FQNEAQ come from the germline V gene (reference sequence).

The V and J genes are TRBV30 and TRBJ2-2; D possibly corresponds to TRBD2 (6 bases). V was pared by 2 bases and J by 3 bases, with 13 bases between. This CDR3 spans 15 amino acids. Germline assignment: CDR1 GTSNPN and CDR2 SVGIG (reference sequence). In DNA form, the CDR3 reads TGTGCCTGGAGTATTACCGGGACTCACACCGGGGAGCTGTTTTTT. It encodes CAWSITGTHTGELFF.

This clonotype was seen only a few times. J is TRBJ1-4 and V is TRBV12-3 or TRBV12-4, with D unresolved. With 6 bases removed from V and 8 bases from J, the gap between germline ends came to 4 bases. The CDR3 has 10 residues. The CDR3 DNA reads as TGTGCCAGCAGGCTCGAAAAACTGTTTTTT. This gives the protein CASRLEKLFF.

This clonotype occurred many times. The chain uses TRBV12-3 or TRBV12-4 and TRBJ1-1; TRBD1 is a possible D gene (6 bases). This CDR3 is built from 14 residues. V dropped 3 bases and J dropped 1 base, with 9 bases sitting between them. The CDR3 is CASSLGHANTEAFF. As DNA, the CDR3 is TGTGCCAGCAGTTTGGGACACGCGAACACTGAAGCTTTCTTT.

This clonotype was seen only a few times. This chain uses TRBV13 with TRBJ1-1, with unresolved D. The germline CDR1 and CDR2 sequences are PRHDT and FYEKMQ (reference sequence). The CDR3 runs 12 residues. V lost 4 bases and J 7 bases, leaving 10 bases between the germline ends. The CDR3 region has the DNA TGTGCCAGCAGCTCATCCCCCAGTGAAGCTTTCTTT. As protein: CASSSSPSEAFF.

This clonotype was recorded many times. The chain links TRBV6-1 to TRBJ2-7; 9 bases map to TRBD1. Per the germline V gene, CDR1 is MNHNS and CDR2 is SASEGT. The CDR3 sequence is 15 residues long. Trimming at V came to 3 bases and at J to 2 bases, leaving 5 bases not matched to a gene. The CDR3 here is CASSDPGQGPYEQYF. In nucleotides, the CDR3 is TGTGCCAGCAGTGATCCGGGACAGGGACCCTACGAGCAGTACTTC.

This clonotype has a count of ten or more. The gene calls are TRBV30 and TRBJ1-1; D possibly corresponds to TRBD1 (5 bases). Germline V gives CDR1 GTSNPN, CDR2 SVGIG (reference sequence). The CDR3 spans 14 residues. The V end was cut by 2 bases, the J end by 0 bases, with 10 bases between. The CDR3 nucleotides read TGTGCCTGGAGTTTGCAGGGATTGAACACTGAAGCTTTCTTT. The encoded protein is CAWSLQGLNTEAFF. Supplemented by reference TRBV30 and TRBJ1-1, the full variable domain reads SQTIHQWPATLVQPVGSPLSLECTVEGTSNPNLYWYRQAAGRGLQLLFYSVGIGQISSEVPQNLSASRPQDRQFILSSKKLLLSDSGFYLCAWSLQGLNTEAFFGQGTRLTVV.

This clonotype was counted at least ten times. This chain connects TRBV7-8 to TRBJ2-2; D not resolved. The CDR3 runs to 14 residues. Germline CDR1 reads SGHVS; CDR2 reads FQNEAQ. The V and J ends lost 3 bases and 0 bases respectively, with 5 bases between them. DNA for the CDR3: TGTGCCAGCAGCTTTTCGCCGAACACCGGGGAGCTGTTTTTT. Residues: CASSFSPNTGELFF.

This clonotype came up many times. The chain carries TRBV5-1 and TRBJ1-2; 8 nucleotides agree with TRBD1. Germline V gene sequence: CDR1 SGHRS, CDR2 YFSETQ. V was clipped by 4 bases and J by 5 bases; unmatched bases: 7. The CDR3 sequence is 14 residues long. The CDR3 DNA reads TGCGCCAGCAGCGAAGGACAGGGAAGGTATGGCTACACCTTC. It codes for CASSEGQGRYGYTF. The whole variable domain, remainder taken from reference TRBV5-1 and TRBJ1-2, is KAGVTQTPRYLIKTRGQQVTLSCSPISGHRSVSWYQQTPGQGLQFLFEYFSETQRNKGNFPGRFSGRQFSNSRSEMNVSTLELGDSALYLCASSEGQGRYGYTFGSGTRLTVV.

This clonotype was counted ten times or more. The chain recombines TRBV24-1 with TRBJ2-2; D is ambiguous. Germline values: CDR1 KGHDR, CDR2 SFDVKD. V shed 3 bases and J shed 4 bases, with 14 bases lying between them. The CDR3 totals 16 residues. CDR3 region: CATSDRSTTLTGELFF. The CDR3 nucleotides are TGTGCCACCAGTGATCGTAGCACTACTCTCACCGGGGAGCTGTTTTTT.

The chain combines TRBV7-2 with TRBJ2-5; TRBD2 matches at 9 bases. J was trimmed by 5 bases and V by 5 bases; bases with no gene match: 9. This CDR3 spans 15 amino acids. Looked up from germline, CDR1 is SGHTA and CDR2 is FQGNSA. Here the CDR3 reads CASSTASGAGETQYF. As DNA, the CDR3 is TGTGCCAGCAGCACGGCTAGCGGGGCCGGGGAGACCCAGTACTTC.

In this sample, this clonotype turned up many times. The chain employs TRBV4-1 and TRBJ2-7, with 13 bases that match TRBD2. This CDR3 is 15 amino acids long. J lost 4 bases, V lost 3 bases, and 3 bases had no gene match. Germline loops: CDR1 MGHRA, CDR2 YSYEKL. The CDR3 region has the DNA TGCGCCAGCAGCCATCCGACTAGCGGGAGGTACGAGCAGTACTTC. Amino acids: CASSHPTSGRYEQYF.